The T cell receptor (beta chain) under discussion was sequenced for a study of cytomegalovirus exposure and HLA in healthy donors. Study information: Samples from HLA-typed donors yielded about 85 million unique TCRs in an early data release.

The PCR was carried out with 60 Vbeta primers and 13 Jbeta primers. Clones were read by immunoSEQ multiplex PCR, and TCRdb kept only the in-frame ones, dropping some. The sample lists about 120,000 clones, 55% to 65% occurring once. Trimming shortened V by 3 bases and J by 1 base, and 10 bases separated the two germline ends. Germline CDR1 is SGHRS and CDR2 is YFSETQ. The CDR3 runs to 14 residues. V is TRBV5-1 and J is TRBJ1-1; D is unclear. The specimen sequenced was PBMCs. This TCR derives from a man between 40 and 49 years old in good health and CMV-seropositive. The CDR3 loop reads CASSSAQWNTEAFF. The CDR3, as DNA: TGCGCCAGCAGCTCTGCTCAGTGGAACACTGAAGCTTTCTTT.